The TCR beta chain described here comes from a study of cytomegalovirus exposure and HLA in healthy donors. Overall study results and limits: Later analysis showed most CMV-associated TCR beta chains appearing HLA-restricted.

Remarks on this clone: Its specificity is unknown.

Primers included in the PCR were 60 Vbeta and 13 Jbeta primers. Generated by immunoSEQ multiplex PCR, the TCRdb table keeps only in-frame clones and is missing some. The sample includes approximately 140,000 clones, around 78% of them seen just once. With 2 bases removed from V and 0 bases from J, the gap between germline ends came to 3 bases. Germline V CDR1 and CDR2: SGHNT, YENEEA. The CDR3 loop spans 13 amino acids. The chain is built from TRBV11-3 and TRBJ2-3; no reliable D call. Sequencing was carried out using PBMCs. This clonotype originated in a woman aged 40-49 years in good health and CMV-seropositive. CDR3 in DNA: TGTGCCAGCAGCTTAAGCAGCACAGATACGCAGTATTTT. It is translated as CASSLSSTDTQYF. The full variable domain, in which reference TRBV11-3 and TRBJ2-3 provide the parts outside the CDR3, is EAGVVQSPRYKIIEKKQPVAFWCNPISGHNTLYWYLQNLGQGPELLIRYENEEAVDDSQLPKDRFSAERLKGVDSTLKIQPAELGDSAVYLCASSLSSTDTQYFGPGTRLTVL.